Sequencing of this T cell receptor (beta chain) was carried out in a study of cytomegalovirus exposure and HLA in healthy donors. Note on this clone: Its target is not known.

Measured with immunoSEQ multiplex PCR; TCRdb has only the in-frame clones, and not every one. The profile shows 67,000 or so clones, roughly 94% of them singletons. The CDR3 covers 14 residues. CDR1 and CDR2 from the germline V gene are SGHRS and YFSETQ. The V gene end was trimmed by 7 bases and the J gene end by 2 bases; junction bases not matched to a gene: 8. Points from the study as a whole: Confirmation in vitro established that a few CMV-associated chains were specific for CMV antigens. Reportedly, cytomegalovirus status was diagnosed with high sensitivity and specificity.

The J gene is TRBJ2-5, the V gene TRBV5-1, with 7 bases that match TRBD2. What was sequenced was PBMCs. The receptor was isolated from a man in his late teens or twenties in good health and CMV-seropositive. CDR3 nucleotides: TGCGCCAGCGGCATGCCTAGCGGACAAGAGACCCAGTACTTC. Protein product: CASGMPSGQETQYF.